This TCR beta chain was found in a study of blood T cell repertoires in COVID-19. Study summary: The United States, Italy and Spain provided the acute and convalescent COVID-19 samples. T cells, B-cell-depleted T cells, or PBMCs supplied cDNA or gDNA.

Germline V gene data show CDR1 as SGHAT and CDR2 as FQNNGV. This CDR3 has 15 residues. Losses at the gene ends were 6 bases for V and 3 bases for J; bases not matched to a gene: 2. Authors' data handling: Reference gene primer amplification in the assay estimated nucleated cell counts. Sequencing was performed with immunoSEQ multiplex PCR; in TCRdb, only in-frame clones are kept and a portion is missing. The DNA was the basis for D and trimming; V, J and clone size are from that table. Of roughly 500,000 clones in the sample, 70% to 90% were seen once. Sequenced material: peripheral blood. V is TRBV11-2 and J is TRBJ2-3; TRBD2 agrees at 14 bases. This TCR was recovered from a human donor in a cohort sampled during active COVID-19. This CDR3 reads CASRGLAGGTDTQYF. CDR3 DNA: TGTGCCAGCAGAGGACTAGCGGGAGGAACAGATACGCAGTATTTT. Full variable domain (outside the CDR3, taken from reference TRBV11-2 and TRBJ2-3): EAGVAQSPRYKIIEKRQSVAFWCNPISGHATLYWYQQILGQGPKLLIQFQNNGVVDDSQLPKDRFSAERLKGVDSTLKIQPAKLEDSAVYLCASRGLAGGTDTQYFGPGTRLTVL.